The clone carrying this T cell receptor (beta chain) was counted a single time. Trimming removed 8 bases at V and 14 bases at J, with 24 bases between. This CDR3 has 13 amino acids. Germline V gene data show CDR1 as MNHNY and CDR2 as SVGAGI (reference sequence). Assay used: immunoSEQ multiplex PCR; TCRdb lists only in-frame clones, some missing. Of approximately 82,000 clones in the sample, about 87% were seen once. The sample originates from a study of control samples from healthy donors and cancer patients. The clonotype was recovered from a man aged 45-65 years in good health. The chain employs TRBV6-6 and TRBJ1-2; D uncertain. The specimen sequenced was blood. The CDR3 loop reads CASLKLEQEMLTF. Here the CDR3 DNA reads TGTGCCAGCCTAAAGTTGGAACAAGAGATGTTGACCTTC.